This T cell receptor beta chain was found in a study of TIL therapy for anti-PD-1-resistant metastatic lung cancer. Time point of the sample: pre-treatment sample, taken before nivolumab and TIL therapy. Pleural nodules or supraclavicular lymph nodes made up most of the excised metastases sampled. Tumor harvest preceded PD-1/PD-L1 blockade, followed by nivolumab treatment. This was the immunoSEQ v3 assay. Each library reached roughly 2 million read pairs, or about 5-6.5 million at deep level. Only in-frame clones appear in the TCRdb table, and some are missing; sequencing was by immunoSEQ multiplex PCR. The sample yields tens of thousands of clones, about two thirds seen once. The material sequenced was tumor tissue, taken at baseline. The receptor was isolated from a person between 30 and 80 years old with non-small cell lung cancer.

The CDR3 bases are TGTGCCAGCAGCCAGAACCTCCTGGCGGGGGGGAGGGAAGAGACCCAGTACTTC. Protein sequence: CASSQNLLAGGREETQYF. The chain combines TRBV13 with TRBJ2-5; 9 bases are shared with TRBD2. Germline V gives CDR1 PRHDT, CDR2 FYEKMQ (reference sequence). Unmatched junction bases numbered 16, after V lost 5 bases and J lost 3 bases. This CDR3 spans 18 amino acids.